The 5 T cell receptor beta chains below come from one sample, sequenced in a study of long-term antiretroviral therapy in people with HIV. immunoSEQ v3.0 was run at survey level. The table came from immunoSEQ multiplex PCR; TCRdb's copy has only in-frame clones and leaves some out. The sample includes around 20,000 clones, approximately 88% of them seen just once. Here the sequenced sample was unsorted PBMCs, taken 0.9 years after starting antiretroviral therapy. Receptors were obtained from a man aged 18 to 35 with HIV.

This chain joins TRBV5-1 and TRBJ2-2; D remains unclear. V was clipped by 8 bases and J by 8 bases, with 16 bases between them. CDR1 is SGHRS, CDR2 YFSETQ, per germline. The CDR3 contains 13 residues. The CDR3 bases are TGCGCCAGTAAGACCCTTTTAGGGGGGGAGCTGTTTTTT. It yields the protein CASKTLLGGELFF.

The chain employs TRBV5-1 and TRBJ2-5; 14 nucleotides line up with TRBD2. Germline values: CDR1 SGHRS, CDR2 YFSETQ. V shed 0 bases and J 1 base; nucleotides not matched to a gene: 2. The CDR3 runs to 17 residues. This CDR3 reads CASSLGGLAGGQETQYF. The CDR3 DNA is TGCGCCAGCAGCTTGGGAGGACTAGCGGGGGGCCAAGAGACCCAGTACTTC.

This chain joins TRBV2 and TRBJ1-2; possible D gene TRBD1, 5 bases. In germline, CDR1 is SNHLY, CDR2 FYNNEI. This CDR3 comprises 13 residues. Trimming stripped 6 bases from V and 6 bases from J, with 14 bases between. CDR3 amino acids: CASRDTEFDGYTF. As DNA, the CDR3 is TGTGCCAGCAGGGACACAGAATTTGATGGCTACACCTTC. Full variable domain (outside the CDR3, taken from reference TRBV2 and TRBJ1-2): EPEVTQTPSHQVTQMGQEVILRCVPISNHLYFYWYRQILGQKVEFLVSFYNNEISEKSEIFDDQFSVERPDGSNFTLKIRSTKLEDSAMYFCASRDTEFDGYTFGSGTRLTVV.

This clone was seen just once. The chain joins TRBV9 to TRBJ2-7, with TRBD2 matching over 8 bases. The J segment lost 4 bases and the V segment lost 4 bases, leaving 4 bases of the junction unmatched. The CDR3 totals 13 residues. Germline lookup yields CDR1 SGDLS and CDR2 YYNGEE. CDR3 sequence (DNA): TGTGCCAGCAGCCCGGGGGGGTGGTACGAGCAGTACTTC. It codes for CASSPGGWYEQYF.

The chain joins TRBV28 to TRBJ1-5, with unresolved D. Deletions cut 2 bases from V and 4 bases from J, with 9 bases between. The CDR3 loop spans 14 amino acids. CDR1 MDHEN and CDR2 SYDVKM come from the germline V gene. The CDR3 DNA follows: TGTGCCAGCAGTTTAGTTTCGGTAAATCAGCCCCAGCATTTT. Its translation: CASSLVSVNQPQHF.